The 29 T cell receptor beta chains below all came from one sample that was sequenced in a study of shared clonotypes between healthy human individuals. Repertoires were generated with immunoSEQ multiplex PCR, while TCRdb's copy carries only in-frame clones and drops some. The sample includes 2.3 million or so clones, approximately 93% of them seen just once. The sequenced sample consisted of naive CD4+ T cells from PBMCs. The subset was: CD45RA+ positively selected. Receptors were obtained from a man younger than 30 in good health. Some clones in this sample may be carry-over from other donors' samples.

V usage is TRBV6-1 and J usage is TRBJ2-7, with D tentatively TRBD1 or TRBD2 (5 bases each). Germline lookup yields CDR1 MNHNS and CDR2 SASEGT. The CDR3 runs 17 residues. The germline V and J ends were trimmed by 0 bases and 3 bases, with 18 bases remaining between them. This CDR3 reads CASSEARGAGLFYEQYF. As DNA, the CDR3 is TGTGCCAGCAGTGAAGCGCGTGGGGCGGGTTTATTCTACGAGCAGTACTTC.

This chain links TRBV21-1 with TRBJ2-2; TRBD2, as called in the table, went unchecked against the DNA. TRBV21-1 is marked as a pseudogene. CDR3 length: 18 residues. The CDR3 nucleotides read TGTGCCAGCAGCAGAGTATCCGGACTAGCGGAGAACACCGGGGAGCTGTTTTTT. Residues: CASSRVSGLAENTGELFF.

The rearrangement uses TRBV10-3 and TRBJ1-1; D uncertain. V was clipped by 0 bases and J by 11 bases, with 16 bases between them. Per germline, CDR1 ENHRY and CDR2 SYGVKD. The CDR3 runs to 14 residues. CDR3: CAISESQPNLGAFF. The CDR3 bases are TGTGCCATCAGTGAGTCGCAGCCGAACCTAGGGGCTTTCTTT.

The genes are TRBV5-1 and TRBJ1-4; no firm D call. The germline V gene has CDR1 SGHRS and CDR2 YFSETQ. This CDR3 has 14 amino acids. The V end was cut by 0 bases, the J end by 0 bases, with 3 bases between. The CDR3 sequence: CASSLDPTNEKLFF. The CDR3 DNA is TGCGCCAGCAGCTTGGACCCAACTAATGAAAAACTGTTTTTT.

The J gene is TRBJ1-2, the V gene TRBV18; 7 bases match TRBD1. This CDR3 has 16 amino acids. The germline CDR1 and CDR2 sequences are KGHSH and LQKENI. V was clipped by 3 bases and J by 2 bases; unmatched bases: 9. CDR3 sequence (DNA): TGTGCCAGCTCACCCCTGGGGACAGCGCCGAACTATGGCTACACCTTC. Its protein product is CASSPLGTAPNYGYTF.

This chain joins TRBV6-5 and TRBJ1-5; 7 nucleotides line up with TRBD1. With 4 bases clipped from V and 4 bases from J, the junction kept 10 bases outside the gene matches. Germline CDR1 is MNHEY and CDR2 is SVGAGI. This CDR3 region has 16 residues. CDR3 protein: CASSSNAGQHNQPQHF. DNA of the CDR3: TGTGCCAGCAGTTCGAACGCGGGACAGCATAATCAGCCCCAGCATTTT.

On this clone itself: Other nucleotide sequences from this sample produce the same CDR3. The gene calls are TRBV18 and TRBJ2-5, with D possibly TRBD2 on 5 matching bases. This CDR3 is 14 amino acids long. Germline lookup yields CDR1 KGHSH and CDR2 LQKENI. Trimming pared 2 bases from V and 5 bases from J, leaving 12 bases between. The CDR3 DNA follows: TGTGCCAGCTCACCATCCGGGGAACGGGAGACCCAGTACTTC. It codes for CASSPSGERETQYF.

V and J are TRBV5-1 and TRBJ2-1, with 12 bases lining up with TRBD2. The CDR3 totals 16 residues. The germline CDR1 and CDR2 sequences are SGHRS and YFSETQ. The V gene end was trimmed by 2 bases and the J gene end by 7 bases; junction bases not matched to a gene: 7. The CDR3 is CASSFLAGGPRNEQFF. The CDR3 DNA follows: TGCGCCAGCAGCTTTCTAGCGGGAGGGCCTAGGAATGAGCAGTTCTTC.

This clone was found once. The V gene is TRBV4-2, the J gene TRBJ2-3, with 9 nucleotides matching TRBD2. This CDR3 region has 20 residues. Germline V lookup: CDR1 LGHNA, CDR2 YNFKEQ. The trim removed 4 bases at V and 4 bases at J, leaving 21 bases unmatched. CDR3 bases: TGTGCCAGCAGCCCCTTAGGCCCCTTACCGGGACTAGCTTCGGCAGATACGCAGTATTTT. Amino acid sequence: CASSPLGPLPGLASADTQYF.

A single count supports this clone. Distinct nucleotide sequences in the sample also encode this CDR3. The rearrangement joins TRBV7-2 to TRBJ2-7, with D possibly TRBD2 on 5 matching bases. This CDR3 contains 13 residues. Trimming stripped 5 bases from V and 2 bases from J, with 10 bases between. Germline CDR1 reads SGHTA; CDR2 reads FQGNSA. The CDR3 loop reads CASSPSGTYEQYF. CDR3 nucleotides: TGTGCCAGCAGCCCCAGCGGAACCTACGAGCAGTACTTC.

CDR3 sequence (DNA): TGTGCCAGCAGTCGACCAGGGGGCGATTATGGCTACACCTTC. Protein product: CASSRPGGDYGYTF. The genes are TRBV28 and TRBJ1-2; 8 nucleotides agree with TRBD1. After removal of 5 bases from V and 5 bases from J, the junction contained 7 bases not matched to a gene. Germline CDR1 is MDHEN and CDR2 is SYDVKM. The CDR3 contains 14 residues.

About this clone: Different DNA sequences within this sample yield the same CDR3. The CDR3 DNA reads as TGTGCCAGCAGTTTAGACAGCAACTATGGCTACACCTTC. Protein sequence: CASSLDSNYGYTF. V and J are TRBV27 and TRBJ1-2; TRBD1 is a possible D gene (5 bases). With 2 bases removed from V and 2 bases from J, the gap between germline ends came to 6 bases. The CDR3 is 13 residues long. The germline gives CDR1 MNHEY, CDR2 SMNVEV (reference sequence).

The chain is built from TRBV15 and TRBJ2-7; 9 nucleotides line up with TRBD1. The CDR3 has 16 residues. J gave up 6 bases and V 2 bases, and 11 bases lay outside the gene matches. The germline CDR1 and CDR2 sequences are LNHNV and YYDKDF (reference sequence). CDR3 in amino acids: CATSRPGTGFPSEQYF. The CDR3 coding sequence is TGTGCCACCAGCAGACCCGGGACAGGGTTCCCCTCCGAGCAGTACTTC.

This clone was counted once. This chain joins TRBV21-1 and TRBJ2-3. TRBV21-1 is annotated as a pseudogene. The CDR3 extends over 16 amino acids. The CDR3 DNA reads as TGTGCCAGCAGCAAAGTTCCCGGCGCTAGCACAGATACGCAGTATTTT. Its translation is CASSKVPGASTDTQYF.

The V gene is TRBV15, the J gene TRBJ1-3; D may be TRBD1 (5 bases). The CDR3 contains 17 residues. V shed 0 bases and J shed 0 bases, with 12 bases lying between them. Germline V gene lookup returns CDR1 LNHNV and CDR2 YYDKDF (reference sequence). Written as DNA, the CDR3 is TGTGCCACCAGCAGAGATGGCAGGGACCCCTCTGGAAACACCATATATTTT. This sequence encodes CATSRDGRDPSGNTIYF.

The rearrangement joins TRBV12-1 to TRBJ1-2. TRBV12-1 constitutes a pseudogene. This CDR3 is built from 16 residues. The CDR3 sequence: CASSFWTKTRNYGYTF. The CDR3 DNA is TGTGCCAGCAGCTTTTGGACGAAAACCCGTAACTATGGCTACACCTTC.

The V call is TRBV7-6, the J call TRBJ2-2, with D perhaps given as TRBD1 or TRBD2 (5 bases each). Between the trimmed V and J ends, which lost 7 bases and 1 base, there was a span of 13 bases. The germline V gene encodes CDR1 SGHVS and CDR2 FNYEAQ. This CDR3 spans 15 amino acids. The CDR3: CASKRGRENTGELFF. Here the CDR3 DNA reads TGTGCCAGCAAACGGGGCAGGGAGAACACCGGGGAGCTGTTTTTT.

The chain links TRBV5-8 to TRBJ1-2; no definite D call. V was shortened by 0 bases and J by 2 bases, with 5 bases between the two germline ends. This CDR3 contains 13 residues. Germline assignment: CDR1 SGHTS and CDR2 YDEGEE. The CDR3 DNA sequence: TGTGCCAGCAGCTTGGGGCGGAACTATGGCTACACCTTC. Protein product: CASSLGRNYGYTF. Based on the CDR3 plus reference TRBV5-8 and TRBJ1-2, the full variable domain is EAGVTQSPTHLIKTRGQQATLRCSPISGHTSVYWYQQALGLGLQFLLWYDEGEERNRGNFPPRFSGRQFPNYSSELNVNALELEDSALYLCASSLGRNYGYTFGSGTRLTVV.

V and J are TRBV5-4 and TRBJ1-1, with a tentative D call TRBD1 (5 bases). The CDR3 consists of 13 residues. The germline V gene encodes CDR1 SGHNT and CDR2 YYREEE (reference sequence). V lost 3 bases to trimming and J lost 7 bases, with 13 bases between them. This CDR3 is CASSWGYEGEAFF. The DNA for the CDR3 is TGTGCCAGCAGCTGGGGCTATGAGGGTGAAGCTTTCTTT.

The chain couples TRBV7-8 to TRBJ2-1; TRBD2 matches 7 bases. J lost 10 bases, V lost 5 bases, and 17 bases had no gene match. This CDR3 is built from 16 residues. Germline values: CDR1 SGHVS, CDR2 FQNEAQ. Written as DNA, the CDR3 is TGTGCCAGCAGCCCAAGGAGCGGGACCGGTACGATGGAGCAGTTCTTC. This codes for CASSPRSGTGTMEQFF.

In its sample, this clone was seen a few times. Written as DNA, the CDR3 is TGTGCCAGCAGCTTGGACAGGGACTCCTACAATGAGCAGTTCTTC. It codes for CASSLDRDSYNEQFF. The gene calls are TRBV7-2 and TRBJ2-1, with 8 bases that match TRBD1. Germline loops: CDR1 SGHTA, CDR2 FQGNSA. After removal of 3 bases from V and 0 bases from J, the junction contained 1 base not matched to a gene. The CDR3 has 15 amino acids.

Regarding this clone: The sample carries other DNA sequences with the same CDR3. The chain uses TRBV5-1 and TRBJ1-5; 7 bases align to TRBD1. The CDR3 has 15 amino acids. Germline V gene lookup returns CDR1 SGHRS and CDR2 YFSETQ. Trimming cost V 2 bases and J 1 base; bases outside gene matches: 3. As DNA, the CDR3 is TGCGCCAGCAGCTTCACAGGGGACAGCAATCAGCCCCAGCATTTT. This codes for CASSFTGDSNQPQHF.

Points on this clone: This sample also contains other DNA sequences that code for the same CDR3. The chain links TRBV7-9 to TRBJ1-1; D not resolved. Germline V gene lookup returns CDR1 SEHNR and CDR2 FQNEAQ (reference sequence). V lost 0 bases and J 0 bases, leaving 2 bases between the germline ends. The CDR3 is 13 amino acids. The CDR3 reads CASSLALNTEAFF. The CDR3 bases are TGTGCCAGCAGCTTAGCGCTGAACACTGAAGCTTTCTTT.

The chain is built from TRBV5-1 and TRBJ2-3; D remains ambiguous. CDR1 is SGHRS and CDR2 is YFSETQ in the germline V gene. The CDR3 totals 14 residues. Trimming pared 0 bases from V and 2 bases from J, leaving 7 bases between. CDR3: CASSLGLPTDTQYF. The CDR3 nucleotides are TGCGCCAGCAGCTTGGGGTTACCCACAGATACGCAGTATTTT.

The chain uses TRBV11-2 and TRBJ2-5; no reliable D call. The ends were cut back, 5 bases at V and 5 bases at J, with 12 bases in the middle. The CDR3 is 13 residues long. Per the germline V gene, CDR1 is SGHAT and CDR2 is FQNNGV. This CDR3 is CASSVTRPETQYF. As DNA, the CDR3 is TGTGCCAGCAGCGTGACACGGCCGGAGACCCAGTACTTC.

The chain carries TRBV2 and TRBJ1-5, with TRBD1 matching 9 bases. Germline trimming cut 5 bases from V and 3 bases from J; bases unmatched to any gene: 5. This CDR3 region has 15 residues. The germline gives CDR1 SNHLY, CDR2 FYNNEI. CDR3 in DNA: TGTGCCAGCAGTCCGGGACAGGGCCTCAATCAGCCCCAGCATTTT. Protein sequence: CASSPGQGLNQPQHF.

The chain recombines TRBV6-5 with TRBJ2-3, with a possible D match to TRBD1 (6 bases). Trimming left V 6 bases short and J 1 base short, with 14 bases between. The CDR3 totals 15 residues. Germline-derived CDR1 and CDR2 are MNHEY and SVGAGI. The CDR3 DNA follows: TGTGCCAGCAGCCCCCGGGACACCCGCACAGATACGCAGTATTTT. This codes for CASSPRDTRTDTQYF.

The CDR3 coding sequence is TGTGCCAGCAGCTCTCCTCGGGACAGGGGAAAGACCCAGTACTTC. Translated: CASSSPRDRGKTQYF. This chain joins TRBV7-6 and TRBJ2-5; TRBD1 matches 10 bases. Germline values: CDR1 SGHVS, CDR2 FNYEAQ. With 4 bases clipped from V and 6 bases from J, the junction kept 8 bases outside the gene matches. The CDR3 runs 15 residues.

The chain recombines TRBV5-1 with TRBJ2-7; TRBD2 matches at 9 bases. V shed 4 bases and J 4 bases; nucleotides not matched to a gene: 9. In germline, CDR1 is SGHRS, CDR2 YFSETQ. The CDR3 is made up of 15 amino acids. DNA of the CDR3: TGCGCCAGCAGCCCCGCGGGAGGGGCGTTTTACGAGCAGTACTTC. Protein sequence: CASSPAGGAFYEQYF.